These T cell receptor beta chains were read from a single sample in a study of identifying expanded T cells in peripheral blood. Repertoires were generated with immunoSEQ multiplex PCR, while TCRdb's copy carries only in-frame clones and drops some. The sample consists of approximately 110,000 clones, more than 85% of them appearing once. Material for sequencing was blood. All receptors come from a person aged 18 to 75 in good health. The CDR3 runs from the conserved cysteine through the conserved F or W. The D gene is left open where the match is weak. Clone size is given for some rows only: seen once, a few or many times, or a class if the clone is expanded.

d_call	clone_size	j_call	v_call	cdr3_length	cdr3_aa	cdr3_nt
TRBD1	once	TRBJ2-7	TRBV4-1	15	CASSQDPGGIYEQYF	TGCGCCAGCAGCCAAGACCCAGGGGGCATCTACGAGCAGTACTTC
TRBD1	NA	TRBJ2-7	TRBV6-5	15	CASSYQGAQAYEQYF	TGTGCCAGCAGTTACCAGGGGGCTCAGGCCTACGAGCAGTACTTC
TRBD2	NA	TRBJ2-3	TRBV10-3	14	CAISSAGGPDTQYF	TGTGCCATCAGTTCAGCGGGGGGCCCAGATACGCAGTATTTT
NA	NA	TRBJ1-1	TRBV6-6	14	CASSPLGANTEAFF	TGTGCCAGCAGCCCTTTGGGGGCGAACACTGAAGCTTTCTTT
TRBD1	NA	TRBJ1-6	TRBV18	16	CASSPPDRGPNSPLHF	TGTGCCAGCTCACCACCGGACAGGGGGCCGAATTCACCCCTCCACTTT
TRBD1	NA	TRBJ1-1	TRBV6-6	16	CASSYPRQGAWTEAFF	TGTGCCAGCAGTTACCCTAGACAGGGGGCGTGGACTGAAGCTTTCTTT
TRBD2	NA	TRBJ2-7	TRBV6-5	13	CASSPQTSSEQYF	TGTGCCAGCAGCCCCCAGACTAGCAGCGAGCAGTACTTC
NA	NA	TRBJ1-6	TRBV7-2	18	CASSAPDRGSSYNSPLHF	TGTGCCAGCAGTGCTCCGGACAGAGGGAGCTCCTATAATTCACCCCTCCACTTT
TRBD2	NA	TRBJ2-3	TRBV4-3	16	CASSRELAGGPDTQYF	TGCGCCAGCAGCCGGGAACTAGCGGGGGGACCAGATACGCAGTATTTT
TRBD2	NA	TRBJ2-3	TRBV5-4	18	CASSLGTSGGLSTDTQYF	TGTGCCAGCAGCTTGGGGACTAGCGGGGGGCTTAGCACAGATACGCAGTATTTT